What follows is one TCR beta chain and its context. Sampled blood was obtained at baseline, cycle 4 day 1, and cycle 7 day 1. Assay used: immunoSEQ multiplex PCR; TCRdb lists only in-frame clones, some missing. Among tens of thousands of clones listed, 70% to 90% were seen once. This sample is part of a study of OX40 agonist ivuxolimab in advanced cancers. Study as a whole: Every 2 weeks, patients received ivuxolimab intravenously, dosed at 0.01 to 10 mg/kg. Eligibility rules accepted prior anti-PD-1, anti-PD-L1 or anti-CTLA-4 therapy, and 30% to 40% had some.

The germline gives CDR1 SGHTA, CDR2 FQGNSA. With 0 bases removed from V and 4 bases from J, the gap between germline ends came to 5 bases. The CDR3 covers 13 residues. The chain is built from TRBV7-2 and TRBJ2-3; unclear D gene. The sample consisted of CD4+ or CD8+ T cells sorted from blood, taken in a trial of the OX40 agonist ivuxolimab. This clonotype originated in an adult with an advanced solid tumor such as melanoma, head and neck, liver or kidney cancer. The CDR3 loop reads CASSLAQADTQYF. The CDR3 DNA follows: TGTGCCAGCAGCTTAGCTCAGGCAGATACGCAGTATTTT.